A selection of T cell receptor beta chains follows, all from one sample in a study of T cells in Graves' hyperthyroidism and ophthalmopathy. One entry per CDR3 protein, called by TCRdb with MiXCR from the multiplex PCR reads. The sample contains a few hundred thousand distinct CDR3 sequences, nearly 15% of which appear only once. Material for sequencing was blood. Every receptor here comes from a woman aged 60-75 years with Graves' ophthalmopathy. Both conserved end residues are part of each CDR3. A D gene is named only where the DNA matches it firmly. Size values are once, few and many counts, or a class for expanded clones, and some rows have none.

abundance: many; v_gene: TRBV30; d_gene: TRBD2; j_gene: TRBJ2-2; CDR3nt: TGTGCCTGGAGTGTGGGACTAGCGGGAGCCGGGGAGCTGTTTTTT; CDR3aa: CAWSVGLAGAGELFF
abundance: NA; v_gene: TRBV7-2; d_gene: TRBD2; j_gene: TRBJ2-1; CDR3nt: TGTGCCAGCAGCTTACGTCTAGCGGGAGGGGTCAATGAGCAGTTCTTC; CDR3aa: CASSLRLAGGVNEQFF
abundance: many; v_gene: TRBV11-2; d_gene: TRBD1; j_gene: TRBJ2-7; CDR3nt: TGTGCCAGCAGCTTAAACAGGGGAACCGAGCAGTACTTC; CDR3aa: CASSLNRGTEQYF
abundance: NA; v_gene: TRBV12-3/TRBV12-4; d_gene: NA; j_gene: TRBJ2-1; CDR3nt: TGTGCCAGCAGTTTATGGGTGACGGGGGCGGGGAGCTCCTACAATGAGCAGTTCTTC; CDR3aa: CASSLWVTGAGSSYNEQFF
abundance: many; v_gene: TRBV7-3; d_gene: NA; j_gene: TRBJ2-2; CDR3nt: TGTGCCAGCAGCTTACTTGGAGGCGCGAACACCGGGGAGCTGTTTTTT; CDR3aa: CASSLLGGANTGELFF
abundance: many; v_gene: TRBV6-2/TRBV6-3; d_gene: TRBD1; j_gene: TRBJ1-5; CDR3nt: TGTGCCACCGTAGACAGGGAAGGTCAGCCCCAGCATTTT; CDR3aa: CATVDREGQPQHF
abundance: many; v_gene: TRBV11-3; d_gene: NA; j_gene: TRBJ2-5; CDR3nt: TGTGCCAGCAGCCGCGGCGGGGATTTGGAGACCCAGTACTTC; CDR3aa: CASSRGGDLETQYF
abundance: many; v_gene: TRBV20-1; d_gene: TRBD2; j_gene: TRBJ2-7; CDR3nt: TGCAGTGCTAGAGTCGGGGGGAGCTCCTACGAGCAGTACTTC; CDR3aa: CSARVGGSSYEQYF
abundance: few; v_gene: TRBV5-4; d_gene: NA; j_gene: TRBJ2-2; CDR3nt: TGTGCCAGCAGCTTACAGGGTGAAATAGCCGGGGAGCTGTTTTTT; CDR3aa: CASSLQGEIAGELFF
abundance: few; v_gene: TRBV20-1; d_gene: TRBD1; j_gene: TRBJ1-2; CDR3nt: TGCAGTGCTAGGGTCCAGGGGGACTATGGCTACACCTTC; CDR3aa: CSARVQGDYGYTF